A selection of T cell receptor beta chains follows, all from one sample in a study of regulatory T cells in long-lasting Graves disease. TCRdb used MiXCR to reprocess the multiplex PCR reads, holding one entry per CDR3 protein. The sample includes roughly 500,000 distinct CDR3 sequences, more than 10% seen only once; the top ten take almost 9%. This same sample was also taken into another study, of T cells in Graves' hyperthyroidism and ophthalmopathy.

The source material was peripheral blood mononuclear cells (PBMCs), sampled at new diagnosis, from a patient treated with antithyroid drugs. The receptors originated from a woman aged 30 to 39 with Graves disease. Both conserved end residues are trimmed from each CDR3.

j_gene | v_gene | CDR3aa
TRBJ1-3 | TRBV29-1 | SASDRGTGNTIH
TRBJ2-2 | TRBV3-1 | ASSSQGAGNTGELF
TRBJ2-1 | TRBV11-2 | ASSPRDSSLRHVDERF
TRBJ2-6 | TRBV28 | ASSLSGLRSGANVLT
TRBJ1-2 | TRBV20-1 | SATTGGSYGYT
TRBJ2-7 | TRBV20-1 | SARDGTSGSYEQY
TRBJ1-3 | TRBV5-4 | ASSLGQDYSGNTIY
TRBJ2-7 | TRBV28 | ASNWGYEQY
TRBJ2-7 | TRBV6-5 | ASSYSEQAYEQY
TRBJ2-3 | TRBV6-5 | ASSYVTGGSDTQY
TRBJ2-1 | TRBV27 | ASSRREGFGDEQF
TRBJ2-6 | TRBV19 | ASSTRGSGANVLT
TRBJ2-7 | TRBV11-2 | ASSSKDRDLYEQY
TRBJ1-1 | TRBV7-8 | ASSLDSQAF
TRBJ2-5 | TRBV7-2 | ASSRGGSQETQY
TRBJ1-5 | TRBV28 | ASRGTGQRNQPQH
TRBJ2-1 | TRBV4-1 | ASSNILRDNEQF
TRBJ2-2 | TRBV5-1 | ASSFRSREAGELF
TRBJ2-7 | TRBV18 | ASSPLGDEQY
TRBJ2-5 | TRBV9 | ASSVGVGRSYQETQY
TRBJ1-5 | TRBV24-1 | ATSEVGQAQPQH
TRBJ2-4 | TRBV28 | ASSLPLGHSDRLAKNIQY
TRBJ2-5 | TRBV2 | ASGFLSSQETQY
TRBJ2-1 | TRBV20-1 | SAPEASGISYNEQF
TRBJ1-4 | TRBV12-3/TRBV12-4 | ASSLEADEKLF
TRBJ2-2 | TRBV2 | ASTGQGVRGTGELF
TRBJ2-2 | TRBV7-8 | ASSYAVNTGELF
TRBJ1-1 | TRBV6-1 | ASSEAPGATEAF
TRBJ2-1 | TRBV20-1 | SARTSDYNEQF
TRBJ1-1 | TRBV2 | ASSPGHNAEAF
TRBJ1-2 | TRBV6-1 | ASSPPRGRVGGGYGYT
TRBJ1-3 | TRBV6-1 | ASSPRTGGSGNTIY
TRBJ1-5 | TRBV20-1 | SAVGIGGWNQPQH
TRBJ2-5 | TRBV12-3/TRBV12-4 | ASSFGHQETQY
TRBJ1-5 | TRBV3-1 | ASSPQGSNQPRH
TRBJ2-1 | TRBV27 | ASSWTGVSYNEQF
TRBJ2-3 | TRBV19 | ASRPSGRTTDTQY
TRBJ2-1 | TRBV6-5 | ASSYSFFAGGTNEQF
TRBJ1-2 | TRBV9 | ASRETTGGNRGYT
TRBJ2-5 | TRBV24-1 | ATSDPRVPATQY
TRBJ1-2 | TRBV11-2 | ASSSISRTAGYT
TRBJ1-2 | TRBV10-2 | ASSEAPQPLNYGYT
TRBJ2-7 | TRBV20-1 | SLDSRFKQY
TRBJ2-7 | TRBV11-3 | ASSSALNPGQGAYEQY
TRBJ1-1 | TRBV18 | ASSPRLTIRTTEAF
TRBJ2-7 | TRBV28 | ASSFETYEQY
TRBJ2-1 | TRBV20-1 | SAFSLAAAVVGEQF
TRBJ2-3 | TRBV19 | GGGGTDTQY
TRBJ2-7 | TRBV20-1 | SAKLAGVFYEQY
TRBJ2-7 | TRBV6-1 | ASSLDLNYEQY
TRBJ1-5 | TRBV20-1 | SASPGTLNQPQH
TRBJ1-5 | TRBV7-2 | ASSPGRPNQPQH
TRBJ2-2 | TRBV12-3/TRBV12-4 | ASIPGRANTGELF
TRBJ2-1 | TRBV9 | ASSVTGVSSPEQF